Here is one T cell receptor beta chain with its context. This CDR3 is 13 amino acids long. The germline CDR1 and CDR2 sequences are LGHDT and YNNKEL (reference sequence). Losses at the gene ends were 7 bases for V and 3 bases for J; bases not matched to a gene: 5. The sample belongs to a study of blood T cells in healthy people across ages. Alongside a J-beta primer mix, a sample-barcoded 5' primer served in a second PCR lasting roughly 7 to 12 cycles. TCRdb passed the 5' RACE reads through MiXCR, listing each CDR3 protein once. The table has about 1.7 million distinct CDR3 sequences, about 30% seen once.

This chain joins TRBV3-1 and TRBJ2-5, with 7 bases aligning to TRBD2. Material for sequencing was blood. The sequence was obtained from a woman in her 30s in good health. For the CDR3, the DNA is TGTGCCAGCAACCCTAGCGGAGAAGAGACCCAGTACTTC. Translated: CASNPSGEETQYF.